This paragraph covers one TCR beta chain sequence. Per germline, CDR1 DFQATT and CDR2 SNEGSKA (reference sequence). There are 16 residues in the CDR3. Trimming removed 3 bases from V and 1 base from J; junction bases left unmatched: 9. The data derive from a study of blood T cell repertoires in COVID-19. In terms of age and location, participants ranged from roughly 18 to 90 years and lived in roughly 22 US areas. Participant-reported clinical history was the basis for cohort assignment. For recovered donors of Cohort 3, there were two negative PCRs, clearance, or symptom resolution. Authors' methods: The authors estimated nucleated cell counts from reference gene primer amplification. Here immunoSEQ multiplex PCR was the method, and the copy in TCRdb shows in-frame clones only, minus some. For V, J and clone size, that table is used; D and trimming come from the DNA. Among 300,000 to 400,000 clones, around 87% were seen once, and the ten largest hold roughly 0.99%.

This TCR was recovered from a man aged 18 to 30 who had recovered from COVID-19. The rearrangement links TRBV20-1 to TRBJ1-5, with 7 bases lining up with TRBD1. The sample comprised PBMCs or T cells enriched from blood (not recorded which). CDR3 in DNA: TGCAGTGCTAGTAGGGGAGGACAGGCAAGCAATCAGCCCCAGCATTTT. As protein: CSASRGGQASNQPQHF.